This T cell receptor (beta chain) was retrieved from a study of CD8 T cells in Susac syndrome (dated by TCRdb to between 2017 and 2020). Notes on the research overall: The study used repertoire sequencing to test whether antigen drove CD8+ T cell activation and differentiation in Susac syndrome.

Comment on this clonotype: This clone's antigen is unknown. Per-base qualities were not stored, and no clone one base away is much larger.

Peripheral blood CD8+ and CD4+ T cells from healthy donors, Susac syndrome patients and multiple sclerosis patients were profiled using high-throughput TCR beta sequencing. Multiple sclerosis controls were treatment-naive patients with stable or active relapsing-remitting disease fulfilling revised McDonald criteria. Bulk CD8+ and CD4+ T cells were purified magnetically by negative isolation, whereas CD8+ TEMRA cells were enriched by FACS. Blood was collected in EDTA tubes and processed within 24 hours, with PBMCs isolated through density gradient centrifugation. PBMCs intended for TCR sequencing were frozen in liquid nitrogen and were later thawed in a 37 degrees C water bath. The sorted or isolated CD4+, CD8+ and CD8+ TEMRA cells had a purity of 90% or higher. The research as a whole found: The TCR sequencing and HLA analysis was acknowledged to have included a relatively small number of individuals.

V is pruned by 1 base and J by 3 bases, leaving 2 bases of the junction without a gene match. The germline V gene (reference sequence) specifies LGHDT as CDR1 and YNNKEL as CDR2. Inclusive of the bounding cysteine and phenylalanine, the CDR3 is 15 residues long. This entry keeps only the CDR3 DNA: 45 bases, framed from base 1. RNA was extracted with the RNeasy kit and about 0.45 to 1 ug was reverse transcribed using random hexamers. The immunoSEQ multiplex PCR assay, which covers 54 Vbeta and 13 Jbeta segments, was used to amplify TCR beta CDR3 regions. PCR amplification bias was corrected by using a synthetic template baseline for primer optimization and computational correction. In the original analysis: Reads were annotated to V, D and J genes according to IMGT and were analyzed with immunoSEQ Analyzer, with only productive sequences retained. To calculate clonality, Shannon entropy was normalized by log2 of the number of productive unique sequences and then subtracted from one. Public and private clones were assessed among the 100 most prevalent clones of each patient and control. Susac-specific clones were defined as absent from healthy and MS cohorts, 850 to 1,300 published viral clones and other ImmuneACCESS disease sequences. TCRdb itself trimmed the public reads at Q25 with fastp, ran MiXCR and retained productive beta chains. For every CDR3 protein sequence, its rows merge into one entry that carries the most common genes and DNA. The V and J calls reflect TCRdb's pipeline rather than the authors' work. This sample is represented by 150,000 to 200,000 distinct CDR3 sequences; approximately 95% of them were singletons. The ten largest clones represent approximately 0.09% of the sample.

The receptor's source is a human donor with multiple sclerosis. The sample was CD4+ T cells from PBMCs. The chain is assembled from TRBV3-1 and TRBJ1-5; 8 middle bases align to TRBD1. CDR3 sequence: CASSQGQGTNQPQHF. At the DNA level, the sequence is TGTGCCAGCAGCCAAGGACAGGGGACCAATCAGCCCCAGCATTTT.